This T cell receptor (beta chain) was obtained from a study of memory CD4+ T cells and cytomegalovirus serostatus (dated by TCRdb to the late 2010s). The study in broad terms: The cohort included some 35 healthy adults from Belgium, of whom 9 were CMV seropositive and 24 were CMV seronegative. To replicate a published TCR-based CMV serostatus classifier, the study sequenced CD4+ memory TCRbeta repertoires from a Belgian cohort whose cytomegalovirus serostatus was known.

The germline V gene (reference sequence) provides CDR1 LNHNV and CDR2 YYDKDF. Including cysteine and phenylalanine, the CDR3 has 15 amino acids. Kept here is only the CDR3 DNA, which spans 45 bases and is read in frame from base 1. The trim is 2 bases for V and 4 bases for J, with a gap of 13 bases between the germline ends. Genomic DNA was extracted from sorted cells with the Quick-DNA Microprep Kit. Amplification of TCRbeta DNA was done with the immunoSEQ hsTCRbeta kit, following the protocol from the manufacturer. An Illumina MiSeq instrument was used to sequence the TCRbeta libraries. The authors' pipeline ran thus. Following removal of out-of-frame sequences, roughly 2 million distinct TCRbeta sequences were retained, with an average of roughly 70,000 per individual. Two values were used to score each individual: the count of around 150 previously reported CMV-associated TCRbeta sequences and the total count of productive distinct TCRbeta sequences. A beta-binomial model was reimplemented in Python, and scikit-learn random forests with default parameters were trained on US cohort data. On the Belgian cohort, classifier performance was reported as the median AUC, along with percentile confidence intervals, across 10,000 bootstrap iterations. The table comes from immuneACCESS by way of TCRdb, which keeps in-frame sequences with V and J called. Part of the clones is missing from these tables; in studies checked, under half for an unresolved V gene and the rest for unknown reasons. The V and J calls and clone size were taken over from that table, and D and trimming were inferred from the DNA. Counted in this sample were around 54,000 clones; around 79% of them appeared once. The ten biggest clones cover 2.6% of the sample.

General conclusions and limits of the study: For predicting CMV serostatus, the median bootstrapped AUC was approximately 0.96 using the original framework and about 0.9 using a US-trained random forest. The results were interpreted as suggesting that the CMV-associated TCR signature is mostly present in the CD4+ memory repertoire. On the Belgian cohort, the classifier based on the original framework reached a median bootstrapped AUC of nearly 0.96, with a 95% CI of 0.76-1.00. Only CD4+CD45RO+ memory cells were sequenced, unlike the original study, which covered naive and memory CD4+ and CD8+ populations. Of fewer than 200 previously reported CMV-associated TCRbeta sequences, about 72 appeared in the CD4+ memory repertoires, each in one to five individuals.

Note on this clone: Its antigen is not yet known. Per-nucleotide qualities are absent, and no much larger clonotype sits a single base away.

A FACSAria II was used to sort memory CD4+ T cells, defined as single viable CD3+CD4+CD8-CD45RO+ cells. To determine CMV serostatus, a Roche Elecsys assay was used that detects serum IgG against CMV pp150, pp28, p38 and p52. Following thawing, total CD4+ T cells were enriched through positive selection using CD4 magnetic microbeads. The samples came from a different study that was designed specifically to examine the CD4+ T cell memory repertoire. Peripheral blood mononuclear cells were isolated and cryopreserved following standard operating procedures; serum was stored at -80 °C. The staining used CD3-PerCP (BW264/56), CD4-APC (RPA-T4), CD45RO-PE (UCHT1) and CD8-Pacific Orange (3B5) antibodies, and Sytox blue was used to exclude non-viable cells.

The chain employs TRBV15 and TRBJ2-3; TRBD1 is a weak D gene call, 6 bases matching. Sequencing was performed on memory CD4+ T cells from blood. This TCR was recovered from an adult in good health and CMV-seropositive. The CDR3 region: CATSRQGKASDTQYF. Here is the DNA: TGTGCCACCAGCAGACAGGGGAAAGCCTCAGATACGCAGTATTTT.